These T cell receptor beta chains were read from a single sample in a study of metastatic and nonmetastatic thyroid tumors. Using MiXCR, TCRdb reanalyzed the PCR reads. The table shows about 43,000 clones, with 20% to 25% occurring only once. The sequenced sample was tumor tissue. The source is a female donor with papillary thyroid cancer or a benign thyroid nodule (not recorded which). Some clones in this sample may be carry-over from other donors' samples. Each CDR3 is given with its conserved first and last residue. Fields, in order: V gene, D gene, CDR3 length, J gene, clone size, CDR3 protein, CDR3 DNA. A D gene is named only where the DNA matches it firmly. Size is stated for part of the rows, as once, few or many counts, or as a class when the clone is expanded.

V gene: TRBV11-1; D gene: NA; CDR3 length: 14; J gene: TRBJ1-4; clone size: many; CDR3 protein: CASSSDSPNEKLFF; CDR3 DNA: TGTGCCAGCAGCTCGGACAGCCCTAATGAAAAACTGTTTTTT
V gene: TRBV5-1; D gene: NA; CDR3 length: 13; J gene: TRBJ1-1; clone size: NA; CDR3 protein: CASSLLANTEAFF; CDR3 DNA: TGCGCCAGCAGCTTGCTAGCGAACACTGAAGCTTTCTTT
V gene: TRBV12-3/TRBV12-4; D gene: NA; CDR3 length: 14; J gene: TRBJ1-3; clone size: medium-sized; CDR3 protein: CASRKTAGGNTIYF; CDR3 DNA: TGTGCCAGCAGGAAGACAGCAGGTGGAAACACCATATATTTT
V gene: TRBV9; D gene: NA; CDR3 length: 13; J gene: TRBJ2-7; clone size: many; CDR3 protein: CASSVEWGYEQYF; CDR3 DNA: TGTGCCAGCAGCGTAGAGTGGGGCTACGAGCAGTACTTC
V gene: TRBV2; D gene: NA; CDR3 length: 15; J gene: TRBJ2-2; clone size: NA; CDR3 protein: CVSNSGVAATGELFF; CDR3 DNA: TGTGTCAGCAACAGCGGAGTAGCGGCTACCGGGGAGCTGTTTTTT
V gene: TRBV20-1; D gene: NA; CDR3 length: 14; J gene: TRBJ1-2; clone size: many; CDR3 protein: CSARDQGARSGYTF; CDR3 DNA: TGCAGTGCTAGAGATCAAGGGGCGCGGAGCGGCTACACCTTC
V gene: TRBV7-2; D gene: NA; CDR3 length: 14; J gene: TRBJ2-4; clone size: NA; CDR3 protein: CASSLGGRGNIQYF; CDR3 DNA: TGTGCCAGCAGCTTAGGAGGTCGAGGGAACATTCAGTACTTC
V gene: TRBV6-2/TRBV6-3; D gene: NA; CDR3 length: 13; J gene: TRBJ2-7; clone size: medium-sized; CDR3 protein: CASSYSRAHEQYF; CDR3 DNA: TGTGCCAGCAGTTACTCGCGGGCGCACGAGCAGTACTTC
V gene: TRBV9; D gene: TRBD2; CDR3 length: 18; J gene: TRBJ2-3; clone size: NA; CDR3 protein: CASSDLACGGPGVDTQYF; CDR3 DNA: TGTGCCAGCAGCGACCTAGCATGCGGGGGGCCCGGGGTAGATACGCAGTATTTT
V gene: TRBV12-3/TRBV12-4; D gene: NA; CDR3 length: 15; J gene: TRBJ2-7; clone size: few; CDR3 protein: CASSLGAGLNYEQYF; CDR3 DNA: TGTGCCAGCAGTTTAGGGGCAGGGTTAAACTACGAGCAGTACTTC
V gene: TRBV5-1; D gene: TRBD1; CDR3 length: 13; J gene: TRBJ1-2; clone size: once; CDR3 protein: CASQTGGGGGYTF; CDR3 DNA: TGCGCCAGCCAGACAGGGGGAGGAGGTGGCTACACCTTC
V gene: TRBV28; D gene: NA; CDR3 length: 15; J gene: TRBJ2-7; clone size: few; CDR3 protein: CASRPAGPISYEQYF; CDR3 DNA: TGTGCCAGCAGGCCTGCCGGGCCAATTTCCTACGAGCAGTACTTC
V gene: TRBV30; D gene: TRBD1; CDR3 length: 18; J gene: TRBJ1-6; clone size: NA; CDR3 protein: CAWSRGTGVIPYNSPLHF; CDR3 DNA: TGTGCCTGGAGTCGCGGGACAGGGGTGATACCCTATAATTCACCCCTCCACTTT
V gene: TRBV9; D gene: NA; CDR3 length: 15; J gene: TRBJ2-7; clone size: NA; CDR3 protein: CASSVVGGGADEQYF; CDR3 DNA: TGTGCCAGCAGCGTAGTGGGCGGAGGGGCCGACGAGCAGTACTTC
V gene: TRBV5-1; D gene: TRBD2; CDR3 length: 14; J gene: TRBJ2-7; clone size: NA; CDR3 protein: CASSRTSGSYEQYF; CDR3 DNA: TGCGCCAGCAGTAGGACTAGCGGGAGTTACGAGCAGTACTTC
V gene: TRBV15; D gene: TRBD1; CDR3 length: 14; J gene: TRBJ1-5; clone size: few; CDR3 protein: CATSPRGQHQPQHF; CDR3 DNA: TGTGCCACCAGCCCCAGGGGACAGCACCAGCCCCAGCATTTT
V gene: TRBV2; D gene: NA; CDR3 length: 13; J gene: TRBJ2-7; clone size: few; CDR3 protein: CASTRCMGYEQYF; CDR3 DNA: TGTGCCAGCACCCGGTGCATGGGGTACGAGCAGTACTTC
V gene: TRBV6-5; D gene: TRBD2; CDR3 length: 18; J gene: TRBJ2-7; clone size: NA; CDR3 protein: CDISSGRLVGLASYEQYF; CDR3 DNA: TGTGACATCAGTTCCGGGCGGCTTGTGGGACTAGCTTCCTACGAGCAGTACTTC
V gene: TRBV6-1; D gene: TRBD1; CDR3 length: 16; J gene: TRBJ1-2; clone size: NA; CDR3 protein: CSVNPVGDRANYGYTF; CDR3 DNA: TGTTCAGTGAACCCCGTCGGTGACAGGGCTAACTATGGCTACACCTTC
V gene: TRBV7-2; D gene: NA; CDR3 length: 15; J gene: TRBJ2-5; clone size: NA; CDR3 protein: CASSFLSGARETQYF; CDR3 DNA: TGTGCCAGCAGCTTTCTCTCGGGGGCGCGAGAGACCCAGTACTTC
V gene: TRBV6-1; D gene: TRBD1; CDR3 length: 15; J gene: TRBJ2-2; clone size: few; CDR3 protein: CASRAEQGEAGELFF; CDR3 DNA: TGTGCCAGCAGGGCCGAACAGGGGGAGGCCGGGGAGCTGTTTTTT
V gene: TRBV18; D gene: NA; CDR3 length: 13; J gene: TRBJ1-1; clone size: NA; CDR3 protein: CASSVTWNTEAFF; CDR3 DNA: TGTGCCAGCTCAGTTACATGGAACACTGAAGCTTTCTTT
V gene: TRBV6-1; D gene: NA; CDR3 length: 14; J gene: TRBJ2-7; clone size: few; CDR3 protein: CASTQNGGAYEQYF; CDR3 DNA: TGTGCCAGCACCCAAAATGGCGGCGCCTACGAGCAGTACTTC
V gene: TRBV28; D gene: TRBD2; CDR3 length: 12; J gene: TRBJ2-1; clone size: few; CDR3 protein: CASRDSGRRQFF; CDR3 DNA: TGTGCCAGCAGAGATAGCGGGAGAAGGCAGTTCTTC
V gene: TRBV3-1; D gene: TRBD1; CDR3 length: 14; J gene: TRBJ1-2; clone size: many; CDR3 protein: CASSNGQGYGGYTF; CDR3 DNA: TGTGCCAGCAGCAACGGACAGGGCTACGGTGGCTACACCTTC
V gene: TRBV24-1; D gene: NA; CDR3 length: 16; J gene: TRBJ2-2; clone size: medium-sized; CDR3 protein: CATSDPSVSGTGELFF; CDR3 DNA: TGTGCCACCAGTGATCCCAGCGTGTCGGGGACCGGGGAGCTGTTTTTT
V gene: TRBV20-1; D gene: NA; CDR3 length: 15; J gene: TRBJ2-5; clone size: NA; CDR3 protein: CSVHRGWGGGETQYF; CDR3 DNA: TGCAGTGTACACCGGGGGTGGGGCGGTGGTGAGACCCAGTACTTC
V gene: TRBV6-2/TRBV6-3; D gene: NA; CDR3 length: 17; J gene: TRBJ1-1; clone size: large; CDR3 protein: CASRIHQGREFGTEAFF; CDR3 DNA: TGTGCCAGCAGGATCCATCAGGGGAGAGAGTTCGGCACTGAAGCTTTCTTT
V gene: TRBV20-1; D gene: TRBD2; CDR3 length: 12; J gene: TRBJ2-7; clone size: NA; CDR3 protein: CSGLAGSYEQYF; CDR3 DNA: TGCAGTGGACTAGCGGGCTCCTACGAGCAGTACTTC
V gene: TRBV7-3; D gene: NA; CDR3 length: 14; J gene: TRBJ2-3; clone size: once; CDR3 protein: CASSGGHWADTQYF; CDR3 DNA: TGTGCCAGCAGCGGTGGTCATTGGGCAGATACGCAGTATTTT
V gene: TRBV6-1; D gene: TRBD2; CDR3 length: 15; J gene: TRBJ2-1; clone size: few; CDR3 protein: CASSERRLAGDEQFF; CDR3 DNA: TGTGCCAGCAGTGAAAGAAGGCTAGCGGGAGATGAGCAGTTCTTC
V gene: TRBV29-1; D gene: TRBD1; CDR3 length: 14; J gene: TRBJ2-5; clone size: many; CDR3 protein: CSVAPGQGRETQYF; CDR3 DNA: TGCAGCGTTGCCCCGGGACAGGGACGTGAGACCCAGTACTTC
V gene: TRBV19; D gene: NA; CDR3 length: 12; J gene: TRBJ1-5; clone size: medium-sized; CDR3 protein: CAIRDGDQPQHF; CDR3 DNA: TGTGCCATTCGGGACGGAGATCAGCCCCAGCATTTT
V gene: TRBV20-1; D gene: NA; CDR3 length: 14; J gene: TRBJ1-1; clone size: NA; CDR3 protein: CSARVPGLYTEAFF; CDR3 DNA: TGCAGTGCTAGAGTCCCAGGGTTGTACACTGAAGCTTTCTTT
V gene: TRBV5-8; D gene: TRBD1; CDR3 length: 14; J gene: TRBJ1-2; clone size: NA; CDR3 protein: CASSLNRGQDGYTF; CDR3 DNA: TGTGCCAGCAGCCTAAACAGGGGGCAAGATGGCTACACCTTC
V gene: TRBV5-1; D gene: NA; CDR3 length: 15; J gene: TRBJ2-7; clone size: NA; CDR3 protein: CASSRKTGGNHEQYF; CDR3 DNA: TGCGCCAGCAGCCGTAAGACAGGCGGGAATCACGAGCAGTACTTC
V gene: TRBV20-1; D gene: NA; CDR3 length: 15; J gene: TRBJ2-1; clone size: NA; CDR3 protein: CSARDSQGLGSEQFF; CDR3 DNA: TGCAGTGCTAGAGATAGCCAGGGGTTAGGGAGTGAGCAGTTCTTC
V gene: TRBV6-1; D gene: NA; CDR3 length: 12; J gene: TRBJ1-1; clone size: few; CDR3 protein: CASSSASREAFF; CDR3 DNA: TGTGCCAGCAGTTCGGCCAGCAGGGAAGCTTTCTTT
V gene: TRBV6-5; D gene: TRBD2; CDR3 length: 17; J gene: TRBJ2-3; clone size: large; CDR3 protein: CASSRTSGGAQRGAQYF; CDR3 DNA: TGTGCCAGCAGTCGGACTAGCGGGGGCGCGCAAAGGGGAGCACAGTATTTT
V gene: TRBV5-1; D gene: NA; CDR3 length: 15; J gene: TRBJ2-5; clone size: NA; CDR3 protein: CASSPSPRGVETQYF; CDR3 DNA: TGCGCCAGCAGCCCGTCCCCACGTGGGGTAGAGACCCAGTACTTC
V gene: TRBV5-1; D gene: NA; CDR3 length: 16; J gene: TRBJ2-5; clone size: NA; CDR3 protein: CASSSPRYMVDETQYF; CDR3 DNA: TGCGCCAGCAGCTCCCCGAGGTACATGGTTGATGAGACCCAGTACTTC
V gene: TRBV2; D gene: NA; CDR3 length: 11; J gene: TRBJ2-7; clone size: few; CDR3 protein: CASSEGYEQYF; CDR3 DNA: TGTGCCAGCAGTGAAGGTTACGAGCAGTACTTC
V gene: TRBV4-2; D gene: NA; CDR3 length: 16; J gene: TRBJ2-1; clone size: many; CDR3 protein: CASSQDADYTYNEQFF; CDR3 DNA: TGTGCCAGCAGCCAAGACGCGGACTACACTTACAATGAGCAGTTCTTC
V gene: TRBV6-2/TRBV6-3; D gene: NA; CDR3 length: 14; J gene: TRBJ1-1; clone size: few; CDR3 protein: CASSYERMNTEAFF; CDR3 DNA: TGTGCCAGCAGTTACGAGCGGATGAACACTGAAGCTTTCTTT
V gene: TRBV24-1; D gene: NA; CDR3 length: 15; J gene: TRBJ2-2; clone size: NA; CDR3 protein: CATSDGLRDTGELFF; CDR3 DNA: TGTGCCACCAGCGATGGACTCCGGGACACCGGGGAGCTGTTTTTT
V gene: TRBV5-1; D gene: NA; CDR3 length: 13; J gene: TRBJ2-7; clone size: many; CDR3 protein: CASSLDVLYEQYF; CDR3 DNA: TGCGCCAGCAGCCTGGACGTACTCTACGAGCAGTACTTC
V gene: TRBV28; D gene: NA; CDR3 length: 15; J gene: TRBJ2-3; clone size: few; CDR3 protein: CASSSTGEDTDTQYF; CDR3 DNA: TGTGCCAGCAGTTCCACAGGGGAGGACACAGATACGCAGTATTTT
V gene: TRBV2; D gene: TRBD2; CDR3 length: 16; J gene: TRBJ2-3; clone size: NA; CDR3 protein: CASRPPGTSSTDTQYF; CDR3 DNA: TGTGCCAGCAGACCCCCCGGGACTAGTAGCACAGATACGCAGTATTTT
V gene: TRBV2; D gene: NA; CDR3 length: 12; J gene: TRBJ2-2; clone size: many; CDR3 protein: CASRGGSGELFF; CDR3 DNA: TGTGCCAGCAGAGGGGGTTCCGGGGAGCTGTTTTTT
V gene: TRBV2; D gene: NA; CDR3 length: 15; J gene: TRBJ2-2; clone size: NA; CDR3 protein: CASSGPLANTGELFF; CDR3 DNA: TGTGCCAGCAGTGGACCACTGGCAAACACCGGGGAGCTGTTTTTT
V gene: TRBV20-1; D gene: TRBD2; CDR3 length: 14; J gene: TRBJ2-7; clone size: NA; CDR3 protein: CSARQLAEPYEQYF; CDR3 DNA: TGCAGTGCTAGACAACTAGCGGAGCCGTACGAGCAGTACTTC
V gene: TRBV4-2; D gene: TRBD1; CDR3 length: 16; J gene: TRBJ2-6; clone size: many; CDR3 protein: CASSQGQGSGANVLTF; CDR3 DNA: TGTGCCAGCAGCCAGGGACAGGGCTCTGGGGCCAACGTCCTGACTTTC